The 9 T cell receptor beta chains below all came from one sample that was sequenced in a study of shared clonotypes between healthy human individuals. The method was immunoSEQ multiplex PCR; TCRdb's version includes in-frame clones alone and lacks a portion of them. The sample consists of 2 million or so clones, 90% to 95% of them appearing once. The sequencing sample was made of naive CD4+ T cells sorted from blood. The subset is: CD45RA+ positively selected. The receptors derive from a man younger than 30 in good health.

This clone has just one count. This rearrangement joins TRBV5-1 to TRBJ2-7; D ambiguous. The V end lost 5 bases, the J end lost 5 bases, and 17 bases lay between the germline ends. CDR1 is SGHRS, CDR2 YFSETQ, per germline. The CDR3 contains 14 residues. The CDR3 spells CASRRVRRTDEQYF. Written as DNA, the CDR3 is TGCGCCAGCAGGCGAGTCAGGCGTACCGACGAGCAGTACTTC.

The chain carries TRBV10-3 and TRBJ2-5, with TRBD2 matching over 8 bases. The CDR3 is made up of 11 amino acids. CDR1 is ENHRY and CDR2 is SYGVKD in the germline V gene. V lost 11 bases and J lost 5; bases outside the gene matches: 4. The CDR3 nucleotides are TGTGCCTCAAGCGGGGGCGAGACCCAGTACTTC. Its translation: CASSGGETQYF.

This rearrangement joins TRBV25-1 to TRBJ1-5; D remains ambiguous. V was clipped by 1 base and J by 3 bases, with 7 bases between them. CDR3 length: 14 amino acids. Germline V lookup: CDR1 MGHDK, CDR2 SYGVNS. The CDR3 is CASSESSYNQPQHF. CDR3 sequence (DNA): TGTGCCAGCAGTGAATCGAGTTACAATCAGCCCCAGCATTTT.

The chain has TRBV19 and TRBJ2-7; D call uncertain. The CDR3 sequence is 13 residues long. Germline V gene data show CDR1 as LNHDA and CDR2 as SQIVND (reference sequence). The V and J ends lost 6 bases and 0 bases respectively, with 9 bases between them. CDR3 nucleotide sequence: TGTGCCAGTAGCGACACGAGCTCCTACGAGCAGTACTTC. It codes for CASSDTSSYEQYF.

The CDR3 DNA sequence: TGTGCCAGCAGTTCCGGGGACAGGGAAAAACTGTTTTTT. It encodes CASSSGDREKLFF. The chain couples TRBV6-5 to TRBJ1-4, with TRBD1 matching 8 bases. J lost 8 bases, V lost 4 bases, and 3 bases had no gene match. Germline V gene data show CDR1 as MNHEY and CDR2 as SVGAGI. The CDR3 extends over 13 amino acids.

V is TRBV7-9 and J is TRBJ2-2; TRBD2 matches at 11 bases. The CDR3 contains 16 residues. Germline CDR1 is SEHNR and CDR2 is FQNEAQ (reference sequence). J lost 1 base, V lost 5 bases, and 3 bases had no gene match. The DNA for the CDR3 is TGTGCCAGCAGCCATGGACTAGCGGGGAACACCGGGGAGCTGTTTTTT. Translating it yields CASSHGLAGNTGELFF.

About this clone: The same CDR3 arises from other DNA sequences in this sample as well. V gene TRBV30 combines with J gene TRBJ1-1; D remains ambiguous. V lost 1 base and J 5 bases, leaving 11 bases between the germline ends. Germline CDR1 reads GTSNPN; CDR2 reads SVGIG (reference sequence). There are 13 residues in the CDR3. CDR3 loop: CAWSAQRNTEAFF. CDR3 in DNA: TGTGCCTGGAGTGCGCAACGAAATACTGAAGCTTTCTTT.

The chain joins TRBV5-1 to TRBJ1-3; D remains ambiguous. The V gene's germline CDR1 is SGHRS and CDR2 YFSETQ. Trimming took 0 bases from V and 2 from J, leaving 6 bases between them. The CDR3 sequence is 14 residues long. As DNA, the CDR3 is TGCGCCAGCAGCTTGGAGCAGCCTGGAAACACCATATATTTT. Translating gives CASSLEQPGNTIYF.

J is TRBJ2-5 and V is TRBV29-1; 10 bases match TRBD1. The junction had 9 bases not matched to a gene; V was cut back by 7 bases and J by 4 bases. The CDR3 has 14 residues. Germline values: CDR1 SQVTM, CDR2 ANQGSEA. CDR3 loop: CSADDRGRVETQYF. In DNA, the CDR3 is TGCAGCGCCGATGACAGGGGGCGCGTAGAGACCCAGTACTTC.